This entry describes one T cell receptor (beta chain). Its target is unknown. At a deep level, the assay was run. Sorted-subset replicate PCR reactions were performed with around 200 ng DNA, corresponding to tens of thousands of T cell genomes. The assay was immunoSEQ multiplex PCR, and TCRdb's table has in-frame clones only and misses some. The sample lists under 2.5 million clones, 80% to 95% occurring once. Trimming took off 7 bases at V and 2 bases at J, with 10 bases between the two ends. The CDR3 totals 13 residues. The germline V gene has CDR1 LNHDA and CDR2 SQIVND (reference sequence). All the donors were Caucasian adults who lived in Nashville, Tennessee. The source of the sample is a study of shared clonotypes between healthy human individuals. Study-wide results and limits: Since donors were few, the genetic and exposure-history diversity represented was limited.

Sequencing was done on a sample of naive CD4+ T cells from PBMCs. Noted subset: CD45RA+ positively selected. V usage is TRBV19 and J usage is TRBJ2-3; D might be TRBD1 (6 bases). This sequence was found in a man younger than 35 in good health. Some clones in this sample may be carry-over from other donors' samples. The CDR3 DNA reads TGTGCCAGTACCCAGGGGCTCACAGATACGCAGTATTTT. Its translation: CASTQGLTDTQYF.